In this sample, the clone carrying this T cell receptor (beta chain) turned up once. Its antigen is currently unknown. The data were taken from a study of graft-versus-host responses after intestinal transplantation. For the study at large: Isolated intestinal, liver-intestinal, or multivisceral transplants had been given to the recipients. Tacrolimus plus steroids were given to all recipients for approximately three years, preceded by anti-thymocyte globulin induction. Study-wide results and limits: In recipient marrow, GvH clones were found, and some appeared first in ileum or blood. Maximum circulating GvH clone levels tracked with early post-transplant HvG decreases.

The protocol was immunoSEQ multiplex PCR, while the TCRdb copy is restricted to in-frame clones and leaves out a portion. The table records about 88,000 clones, approximately 90% of them present only once. The TCR originated in a human donor who was the organ donor for an intestinal transplant. The input for sequencing was unstimulated CD4+ T cells sorted from spleen or lymph node cells, taken before transplant.

The CDR3 here is CASSIGDRSYEQYF. CDR3 DNA sequence: TGTGCCAGTAGTATCGGCGACAGGTCCTACGAGCAGTACTTC. The chain has TRBV19 and TRBJ2-7, with D perhaps matching TRBD1 (6 bases). Germline values: CDR1 LNHDA, CDR2 SQIVND (reference sequence). Trimming took 3 bases from V and 1 from J, leaving 10 bases between them. The CDR3 contains 14 residues.